These T cell receptor beta chains were read from a single sample in a study of shared clonotypes between healthy human individuals. TCRdb keeps only in-frame clones here, not all; method: immunoSEQ multiplex PCR. Here the sample spans around 1.9 million clones, 90% to 95% being singletons. Source material: naive CD8+ T cells from PBMCs. The receptor source for this set is a young man in good health. Some clones in this sample may be carry-over from other donors' samples. The CDR3 runs from the conserved cysteine through the conserved F or W. Expanded clones get a size class; other rows say once, few or many, or leave the size out.

TRBV11-2	.	TRBJ2-5	CASSSYVGDWETQYF
TRBV27	.	TRBJ2-3	CASTNSWTRRITDTQYF
TRBV20-1	many	TRBJ1-5	CSASWGQPQHF
TRBV25-1	.	TRBJ2-5	CASSESDRAETQYF
TRBV11-2	.	TRBJ2-5	CASSSPDEETQYF
TRBV28	once	TRBJ2-7	CASSSTGDSYEQYF
TRBV23-1	.	TRBJ1-5	CASSQSSRRRTGENQPQHF
TRBV6-5	.	TRBJ2-1	CASSYLVRGRNEQFF
TRBV4-1	.	TRBJ2-2	CASSSGINTGELFF
TRBV19	.	TRBJ1-5	CASSILAGRQPQHF
TRBV5-4	.	TRBJ2-7	CASSLGQGNEQYF
TRBV28	.	TRBJ2-7	CASSLGRGRQYEQYF
TRBV9	.	TRBJ2-2	CASSVGRASGDTGELFF
TRBV5-1	.	TRBJ2-3	CASSPITSGRYTDTQYF
TRBV7-2	.	TRBJ1-2	CASSQVGQGYGYTF
TRBV28	.	TRBJ2-3	CASSGRGTSTDTQYF
TRBV4-1	few	TRBJ1-5	CASSQVHRSEGQPQHF